These 16 T cell receptor beta chains were all obtained from the same sample, sequenced in a study of cytomegalovirus exposure and HLA in healthy donors. The PCR contained 60 Vbeta and 13 Jbeta primers. This table comes from immunoSEQ multiplex PCR, and its TCRdb copy is limited to in-frame clones, with some not included. Of 90,000 to 110,000 clones detected, roughly 63% appear once; the ten largest clones hold 5.4%. Sequencing was performed on PBMCs. These receptor sequences come from an older woman in good health and CMV-seropositive.

As regards this clone: Other DNA sequences in the same sample also yield this CDR3. The chain links TRBV7-2 to TRBJ1-1; maybe TRBD1 (5 bases). V was shortened by 1 base and J by 5 bases, with 8 bases between the two germline ends. In germline, CDR1 is SGHTA, CDR2 FQGNSA. There are 13 residues in the CDR3. The CDR3 is CASSLGGRTEAFF. In nucleotides, the CDR3 is TGTGCCAGCAGCTTAGGGGGGAGGACTGAAGCTTTCTTT.

This sequence joins TRBV11-2 and TRBJ2-1; 8 positions match TRBD1. The germline V gene has CDR1 SGHAT and CDR2 FQNNGV. Germline trimming cut 4 bases from V and 14 bases from J; bases unmatched to any gene: 10. The CDR3 is 13 amino acids. CDR3 region: CASSSQDRVGEFF. DNA for the CDR3: TGTGCCAGCAGCTCACAGGACAGGGTGGGGGAGTTCTTC.

This chain uses TRBV29-1 with TRBJ1-2; 8 nucleotides match TRBD1. The CDR3 spans 14 residues. The ends lost 4 bases at V and 2 bases at J; junction bases unmatched: 6. Germline lookup yields CDR1 SQVTM and CDR2 ANQGSEA. CDR3 sequence reads: CSVVEPGGNYGYTF. CDR3 DNA: TGCAGCGTTGTGGAGCCAGGGGGCAACTATGGCTACACCTTC. Combining the CDR3 with reference TRBV29-1 and TRBJ1-2 gives the whole variable domain SAVISQKPSRDICQRGTSLTIQCQVDSQVTMMFWYRQQPGQSLTLIATANQGSEATYESGFVIDKFPISRPNLTFSTLTVSNMSPEDSSIYLCSVVEPGGNYGYTFGSGTRLTVV.

The V gene is TRBV6-5, the J gene TRBJ2-7; 8 positions agree with TRBD1. The CDR3 is 14 amino acids. The V segment lost 3 bases and the J segment 4 bases; nucleotides outside the gene matches: 5. CDR1 is MNHEY and CDR2 is SVGAGI in the germline V gene. The CDR3 loop reads CASSYADREYEQYF. CDR3 in DNA: TGTGCCAGCAGTTATGCGGACAGGGAGTACGAGCAGTACTTC.

This clone has more than one count but fewer than ten. The chain is built from TRBV7-2 and TRBJ2-7; weak D call: TRBD2 (6 bases). The germline CDR1 and CDR2 sequences are SGHTA and FQGNSA. This CDR3 spans 12 amino acids. The germline V and J ends were trimmed by 2 bases and 7 bases, with 9 bases remaining between them. DNA of the CDR3: TGTGCCAGCAGCTTAAATGCGGGGGAGCAGTACTTC. This translates into CASSLNAGEQYF.

This sequence joins TRBV27 and TRBJ1-2; D ambiguous. The CDR3 runs 13 residues. Trimming took off 6 bases at V and 7 bases at J, with 15 bases between the two ends. Germline CDR1 is MNHEY and CDR2 is SMNVEV (reference sequence). The CDR3, as DNA: TGTGCCAGCAGAGCCTGGGCGGGTGGTGGCTACACCTTC. Translating gives CASRAWAGGGYTF.

The chain has TRBV7-9 and TRBJ2-4; no definite D call. The V gene's germline CDR1 is SEHNR and CDR2 FQNEAQ (reference sequence). V lost 1 base and J lost 8, with 6 bases in between. The CDR3 totals 12 residues. This chain's CDR3 is CASSLVEDIQYF. DNA for the CDR3: TGTGCCAGCAGCTTAGTTGAGGACATTCAGTACTTC. Together with reference TRBV7-9 and TRBJ2-4, the CDR3 gives the full variable domain: DTGVSQNPRHKITKRGQNVTFRCDPISEHNRLYWYRQTLGQGPEFLTYFQNEAQLEKSRLLSDRFSAERPKGSFSTLEIQRTEQGDSAMYLCASSLVEDIQYFGAGTRLSVL.

V gene TRBV6-6 combines with J gene TRBJ1-6, with TRBD1 identical over 11 bases. Looked up from germline, CDR1 is MNHNY and CDR2 is SVGAGI (reference sequence). The V gene end was trimmed by 2 bases and the J gene end by 14 bases; junction bases not matched to a gene: 2. There are 13 residues in the CDR3. In nucleotides, the CDR3 is TGTGCCAGCAGTTACGGGACAGGGGGAGCCCTCCACTTT. Its protein is CASSYGTGGALHF.

The chain combines TRBV7-2 with TRBJ1-6; 9 positions match TRBD1. V was clipped by 4 bases and J by 9 bases; unmatched bases: 7. This CDR3 spans 15 amino acids. CDR1 and CDR2 (germline): SGHTA, FQGNSA. The CDR3 region has the DNA TGTGCCAGCAGCTCCTCGACAGGGGGTGGTTCACCCCTCCACTTT. Amino acid sequence: CASSSSTGGGSPLHF.

V is TRBV7-9 and J is TRBJ2-5; D remains ambiguous. From germline, CDR1 is SEHNR and CDR2 FQNEAQ (reference sequence). Trimming cost V 4 bases and J 4 bases, with 4 bases left between them. The CDR3 length is 11 residues. In nucleotides, the CDR3 is TGTGCCAGCAGCTCTCGAGAGACCCAGTACTTC. Translating gives CASSSRETQYF.

The V and J genes are TRBV30 and TRBJ2-7, with 7 bases identical to TRBD1. Germline loops: CDR1 GTSNPN, CDR2 SVGIG (reference sequence). The CDR3 runs 16 residues. V dropped 2 bases and J dropped 1; count of bases not matched to a gene: 11. CDR3 region: CAWSFSGRGLSYEQYF. The CDR3 bases are TGTGCCTGGAGTTTCTCAGGTAGGGGGCTATCCTACGAGCAGTACTTC.

This rearrangement joins TRBV30 to TRBJ1-5; weak D call: TRBD1 (6 bases). Germline V gene sequence: CDR1 GTSNPN, CDR2 SVGIG (reference sequence). The CDR3 loop spans 13 amino acids. V was clipped by 0 bases and J by 6 bases, with 9 bases between them. CDR3 sequence reads: CAWSVQGGQPQHF. CDR3 in DNA: TGTGCCTGGAGTGTACAGGGCGGTCAGCCCCAGCATTTT.

A few counts support this clone. The chain uses TRBV7-2 and TRBJ1-4; D not certain. CDR3 length: 15 amino acids. Trimming took off 2 bases at V and 2 bases at J, with 9 bases between the two ends. Per the germline V gene, CDR1 is SGHTA and CDR2 is FQGNSA. The CDR3 here is CASSLLGSTNEKLFF. The CDR3 region has the DNA TGTGCCAGCAGCTTACTAGGTTCTACTAATGAAAAACTGTTTTTT.

V gene TRBV7-6 combines with J gene TRBJ2-7; possible D gene TRBD2, 5 bases. Germline V gives CDR1 SGHVS, CDR2 FNYEAQ. This CDR3 is built from 13 residues. Trimming cost V 0 bases and J 2 bases, with 5 bases left between them. CDR3 loop: CASSLAGTYEQYF. The CDR3 region has the DNA TGTGCCAGCAGCTTAGCCGGGACCTACGAGCAGTACTTC. Using reference TRBV7-6 and TRBJ2-7 for the parts outside the CDR3, the full variable domain is GAGVSQSPRYKVTKRGQDVALRCDPISGHVSLYWYRQALGQGPEFLTYFNYEAQQDKSGLPNDRFSAERPEGSISTLTIQRTEQRDSAMYRCASSLAGTYEQYFGPGTRLTVT.

The gene calls are TRBV10-3 and TRBJ2-2, with D perhaps matching TRBD1 (7 bases). The CDR3 has 15 amino acids. Germline V gene lookup returns CDR1 ENHRY and CDR2 SYGVKD. The ends were cut back, 0 bases at V and 6 bases at J, with 11 bases in the middle. As DNA, the CDR3 is TGTGCCATCAGTGAGTCCGGCAGGGGGGCCGGGGAGCTGTTTTTT. Residues: CAISESGRGAGELFF.

CDR3 residues: CASSYSSSGDNEQFF. The DNA of the CDR3 is TGTGCCAGCAGTTACTCTTCTAGCGGGGACAATGAGCAGTTCTTC. The gene calls are TRBV6-6 and TRBJ2-1; 9 bases map to TRBD2. Germline V lookup: CDR1 MNHNY, CDR2 SVGAGI (reference sequence). The CDR3 has 15 amino acids. With 0 bases clipped from V and 5 bases from J, the junction kept 2 bases outside the gene matches.